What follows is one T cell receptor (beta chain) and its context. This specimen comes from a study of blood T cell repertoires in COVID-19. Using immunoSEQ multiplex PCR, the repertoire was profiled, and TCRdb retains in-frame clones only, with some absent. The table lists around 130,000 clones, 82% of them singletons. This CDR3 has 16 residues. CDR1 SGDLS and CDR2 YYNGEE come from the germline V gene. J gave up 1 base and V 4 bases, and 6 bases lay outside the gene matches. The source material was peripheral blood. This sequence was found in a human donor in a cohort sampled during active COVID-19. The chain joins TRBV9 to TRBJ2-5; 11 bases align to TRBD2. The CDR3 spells CASSPILAGGQETQYF. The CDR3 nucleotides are TGTGCCAGCAGCCCCATCCTAGCGGGGGGCCAAGAGACCCAGTACTTC.